This T cell receptor (beta chain) was profiled in a study of T cells in localized non-small cell lung cancer. Study-level results: In uninvolved adjacent lung, T cell clonality reached its highest value, exceeding tumor. Median detection of top 100 tumor clones in adjacent lung was over 45 clones. Heterogeneity within the tumor remains possible, as just one region underwent sequencing. A denser population of T cells in blood accompanied longer overall survival.

The repertoire was sequenced with immunoSEQ multiplex PCR; TCRdb's copy has only in-frame clones and lacks some. Here the sample spans some 25,000 clones, more than 75% being singletons. CDR1 is MNHEY, CDR2 SVGAGI, per germline. The trim removed 6 bases at V and 6 bases at J, leaving 9 bases unmatched. This CDR3 contains 14 residues. Note on this clone: The antigen is unknown.

This TCR came from a male donor at least 60 years old with stage II squamous cell lung carcinoma. The chain carries TRBV6-5 and TRBJ2-7; 9 positions match TRBD1. This specimen consisted of peripheral blood, obtained before any cancer treatment. The DNA of the CDR3 is TGTGCCAGCAGAAACAGGGGGCCGTCGGTCGAGCAGTACTTC. Encoded protein: CASRNRGPSVEQYF.